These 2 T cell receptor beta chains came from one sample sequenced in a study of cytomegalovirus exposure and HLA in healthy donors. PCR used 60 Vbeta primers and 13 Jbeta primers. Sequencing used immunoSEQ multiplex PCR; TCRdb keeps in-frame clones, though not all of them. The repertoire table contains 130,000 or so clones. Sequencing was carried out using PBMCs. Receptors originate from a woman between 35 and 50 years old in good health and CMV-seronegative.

The CDR3 here is CASSLVASGGPHNTDTQYF. The CDR3 nucleotides are TGTGCCAGCAGCTTGGTGGCTAGCGGGGGGCCCCATAACACAGATACGCAGTATTTT. The chain has TRBV7-3 and TRBJ2-3; 11 nucleotides match TRBD2. From germline, CDR1 is SGHTA and CDR2 FQGTGA. J was trimmed by 2 bases and V by 3 bases; bases with no gene match: 13. This CDR3 has 19 amino acids. Together with reference TRBV7-3 and TRBJ2-3, the CDR3 gives the full variable domain: GAGVSQTPSNKVTEKGKYVELRCDPISGHTALYWYRQSLGQGPEFLIYFQGTGAADDSGLPNDRFFAVRPEGSVSTLKIQRTERGDSAVYLCASSLVASGGPHNTDTQYFGPGTRLTVL.

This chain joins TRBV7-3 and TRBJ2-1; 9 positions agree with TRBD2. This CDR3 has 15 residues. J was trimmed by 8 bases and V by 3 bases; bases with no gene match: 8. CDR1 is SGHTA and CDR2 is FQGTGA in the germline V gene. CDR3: CASSFTGTSGHEQFF. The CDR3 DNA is TGTGCCAGCAGCTTTACTGGAACTAGCGGGCATGAGCAGTTCTTC.